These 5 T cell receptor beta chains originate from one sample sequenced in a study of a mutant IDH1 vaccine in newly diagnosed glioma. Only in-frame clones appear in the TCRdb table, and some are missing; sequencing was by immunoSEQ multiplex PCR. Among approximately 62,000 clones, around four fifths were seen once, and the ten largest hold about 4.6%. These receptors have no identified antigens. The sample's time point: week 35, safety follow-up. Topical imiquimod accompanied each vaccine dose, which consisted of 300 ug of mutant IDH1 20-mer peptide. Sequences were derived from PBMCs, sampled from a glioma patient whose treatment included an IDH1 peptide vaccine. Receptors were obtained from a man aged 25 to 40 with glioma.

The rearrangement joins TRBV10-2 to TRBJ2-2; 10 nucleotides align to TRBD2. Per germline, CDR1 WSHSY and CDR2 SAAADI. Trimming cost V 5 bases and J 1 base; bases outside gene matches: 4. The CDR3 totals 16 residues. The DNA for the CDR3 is TGCGCCAGCAGTCCTATAGCGGGGGGGAACACCGGGGAGCTGTTTTTT. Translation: CASSPIAGGNTGELFF.

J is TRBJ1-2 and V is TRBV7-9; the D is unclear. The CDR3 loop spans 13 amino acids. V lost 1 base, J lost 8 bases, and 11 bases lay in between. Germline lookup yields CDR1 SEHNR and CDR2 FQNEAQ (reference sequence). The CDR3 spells CASSLDSRVGYTF. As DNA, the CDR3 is TGTGCCAGCAGCTTAGATTCCCGGGTCGGCTACACCTTC.

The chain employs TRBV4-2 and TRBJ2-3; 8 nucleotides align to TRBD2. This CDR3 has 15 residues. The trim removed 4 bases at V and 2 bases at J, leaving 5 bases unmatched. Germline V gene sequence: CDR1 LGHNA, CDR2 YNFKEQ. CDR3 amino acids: CASSPGGADTDTQYF. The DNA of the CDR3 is TGTGCCAGCAGCCCCGGGGGGGCAGACACAGATACGCAGTATTTT.

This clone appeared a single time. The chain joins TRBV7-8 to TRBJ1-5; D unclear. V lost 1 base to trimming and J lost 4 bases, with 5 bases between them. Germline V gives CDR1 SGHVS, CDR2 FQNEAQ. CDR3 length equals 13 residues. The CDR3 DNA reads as TGTGCCAGCAGCTTAGGGCCTAATCAGCCCCAGCATTTT. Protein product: CASSLGPNQPQHF.

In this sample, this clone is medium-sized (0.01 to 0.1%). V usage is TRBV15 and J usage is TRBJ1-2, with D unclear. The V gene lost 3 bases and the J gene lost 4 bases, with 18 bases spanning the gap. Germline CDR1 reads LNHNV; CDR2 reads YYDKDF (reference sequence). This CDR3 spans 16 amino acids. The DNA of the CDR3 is TGTGCCACCAGCAGTTGGTCCACCGAGACCGGCTATGGCTACACCTTC. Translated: CATSSWSTETGYGYTF.